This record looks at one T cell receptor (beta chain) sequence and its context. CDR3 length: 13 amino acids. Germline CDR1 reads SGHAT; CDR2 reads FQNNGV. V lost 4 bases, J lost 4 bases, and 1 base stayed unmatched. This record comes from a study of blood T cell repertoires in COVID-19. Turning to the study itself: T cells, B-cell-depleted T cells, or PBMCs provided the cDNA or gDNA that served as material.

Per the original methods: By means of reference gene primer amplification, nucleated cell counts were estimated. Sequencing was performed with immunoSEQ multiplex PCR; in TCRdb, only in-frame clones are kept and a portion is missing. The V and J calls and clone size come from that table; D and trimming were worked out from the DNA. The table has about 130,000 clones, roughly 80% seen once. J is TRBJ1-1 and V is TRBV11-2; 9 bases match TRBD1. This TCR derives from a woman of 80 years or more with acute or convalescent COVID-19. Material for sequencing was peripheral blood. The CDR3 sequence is CASSSDRGTEAFF. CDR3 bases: TGTGCCAGCAGCTCGGACAGGGGCACTGAAGCTTTCTTT.